These 19 T cell receptor beta chains came from one sample sequenced in a study of CD4 and CD8 cells across lung adenocarcinoma regions. TCRdb re-derived calls from the PCR reads in MiXCR, one entry per CDR3 protein. Found here are approximately 4,300 distinct CDR3 sequences, roughly three fifths of them singletons; the top ten hold 16%. Sequenced input: CD4+ T cells from the center of a lung tumor. Source of these receptors: a male donor with lung adenocarcinoma. The CD4 and CD8 labels of this study may be unreliable.

This chain joins TRBV11-2 and TRBJ2-1, with 7 positions matching TRBD1. Germline values: CDR1 SGHAT, CDR2 FQNNGV. CDR3 length: 15 residues. The trim removed 6 bases at V and 1 base at J, leaving 6 bases unmatched. The CDR3 protein is CASRTYRGSYNEQFF. The CDR3 DNA follows: TGTGCCAGCAGAACCTACAGGGGATCCTACAATGAGCAGTTCTTC.

This sequence joins TRBV6-5 and TRBJ1-6; unclear D gene. The V end was cut by 2 bases, the J end by 2 bases, with 4 bases between. In germline, CDR1 is MNHEY, CDR2 SVGAGI. There are 14 residues in the CDR3. The CDR3 DNA reads TGTGCCAGCAGTTACCAAGCCTATAATTCACCCCTCCACTTT. It translates to CASSYQAYNSPLHF.

Judged by abundance, this clonotype is large (0.1 to 1%). The V gene is TRBV6-1, the J gene TRBJ1-3, with a weak D call TRBD1 (5 bases). Germline V gene sequence: CDR1 MNHNS, CDR2 SASEGT. V lost 7 bases and J lost 0, with 13 bases in between. The CDR3 totals 15 residues. The chain's CDR3 is CASTLRRGSGNTIYF. CDR3 nucleotides: TGTGCCAGCACCCTCCGGAGGGGCTCTGGAAACACCATATATTTT.

This clonotype rates as large (0.1 to 1%). The chain links TRBV10-3 to TRBJ1-5; D is unclear. The CDR3 is 14 residues long. Germline V gene lookup returns CDR1 ENHRY and CDR2 SYGVKD. V lost 4 bases to trimming and J lost 6 bases, with 13 bases between them. The CDR3 region has the DNA TGTGCCATCAGTGTGGAAAGGGAGGGTCAGCCCCAGCATTTT. Protein sequence: CAISVEREGQPQHF.

J is TRBJ1-5 and V is TRBV6-1; 9 bases map to TRBD1. J was trimmed by 5 bases and V by 7 bases; bases with no gene match: 12. CDR1 MNHNS and CDR2 SASEGT come from the germline V gene. CDR3 size: 16 residues. CDR3 sequence reads: CASKDRGRGGDQPQHF. DNA for the CDR3: TGTGCCAGCAAGGACAGGGGCCGGGGGGGGGATCAGCCCCAGCATTTT.

The CDR3 region has the DNA TGCGCCAGCAGCCACGGACGGACTAGCGGGGGCACAGATACGCAGTATTTT. This codes for CASSHGRTSGGTDTQYF. The chain combines TRBV4-1 with TRBJ2-3, with 12 bases that match TRBD2. Trimming removed 3 bases from V and 1 base from J; junction bases left unmatched: 5. Germline V lookup: CDR1 MGHRA, CDR2 YSYEKL. The CDR3 runs to 17 residues.

CDR3 coding DNA: TGTGCCAGCTCCATTGGGGTGGGGGGGGCGTACTACGAGCAGTACTTC. It translates to CASSIGVGGAYYEQYF. This chain joins TRBV7-2 and TRBJ2-5; a possible D gene is TRBD2 (7 bases). The J call could be wrong; TRBJ2-7 is a better fit for the DNA end. There are 16 residues in the CDR3. Per germline, CDR1 SGHTA and CDR2 FQGNSA.

This clonotype was observed a handful of times. V usage is TRBV6-1 and J usage is TRBJ1-2; TRBD1 might be the D (5 bases). Trimming took 7 bases from V and 0 from J, leaving 15 bases between them. The CDR3 length is 15 residues. The germline V gene encodes CDR1 MNHNS and CDR2 SASEGT. CDR3 coding DNA: TGTGCCAGCAATACCGGGGGAGCAGCTAACTATGGCTACACCTTC. This gives the protein CASNTGGAANYGYTF.

The gene calls are TRBV7-2 and TRBJ2-1; the D call may be TRBD1 or TRBD2 (5 bases each). V was pared by 5 bases and J by 1 base, with 15 bases between. CDR1 is SGHTA and CDR2 is FQGNSA in the germline V gene. This CDR3 comprises 16 residues. The CDR3 protein is CASSPEGSLSYNEQFF. CDR3 DNA sequence: TGTGCCAGCAGCCCTGAGGGGAGTCTATCCTACAATGAGCAGTTCTTC. Combining the CDR3 with reference TRBV7-2 and TRBJ2-1 gives the whole variable domain GAGVSQSPSNKVTEKGKDVELRCDPISGHTALYWYRQSLGQGLEFLIYFQGNSAPDKSGLPSDRFSAERTGGSVSTLTIQRTQQEDSAVYLCASSPEGSLSYNEQFFGPGTRLTVL.

The DNA for the CDR3 is TGTGCCAGCAGTTCCCGGGACCAGGGGGTCCAAGAGACCCAGTACTTC. This sequence encodes CASSSRDQGVQETQYF. V and J are TRBV28 and TRBJ2-5, with 7 bases aligning to TRBD1. V was clipped by 4 bases and J by 1 base; unmatched bases: 9. CDR3 length: 16 residues. Germline lookup yields CDR1 MDHEN and CDR2 SYDVKM.

By its share, this clonotype is large. The chain joins TRBV6-1 to TRBJ1-2; a possible D gene is TRBD1 (5 bases). This CDR3 spans 15 amino acids. The ends were cut back, 1 base at V and 8 bases at J, with 17 bases in the middle. In germline, CDR1 is MNHNS, CDR2 SASEGT. The CDR3 spells CASSEVPGPLLGYTF. As DNA, the CDR3 is TGTGCCAGCAGTGAAGTACCGGGACCCCTTTTGGGCTACACCTTC.

J is TRBJ2-7 and V is TRBV7-2, with 8 positions matching TRBD1. This CDR3 spans 13 amino acids. Per the germline V gene, CDR1 is SGHTA and CDR2 is FQGNSA. J gave up 12 bases and V 6 bases, and 13 bases lay outside the gene matches. The CDR3 region has the DNA TGTGCCAGCAGTCCAGGGAATCGGGACAGGCCGTACTTC. Amino acid sequence: CASSPGNRDRPYF.

For this clonotype: Since no conserved phenylalanine or tryptophan closes the CDR3, a read error is the likely cause. V and J are TRBV7-8 and TRBJ2-1; 8 positions match TRBD2. Germline assignment: CDR1 SGHVS and CDR2 FQNEAQ. There are 14 residues in the CDR3. The trim removed 5 bases at V and 6 bases at J, leaving 6 bases unmatched. The CDR3, as DNA: TGTGCCAGCAGCCTCCCCGGGACTAGCAATGAGCAGTTCTTA. This codes for CASSLPGTSNEQFL.

This clonotype was detected only a few times. V usage is TRBV6-5 and J usage is TRBJ2-1; maybe TRBD1 (6 bases). The germline V and J ends were trimmed by 4 bases and 4 bases, with 14 bases remaining between them. The germline gives CDR1 MNHEY, CDR2 SVGAGI. CDR3 length: 15 residues. CDR3 protein: CASSSSGATYNEQFF. For the CDR3, the DNA is TGTGCCAGCAGTTCCTCAGGGGCGACTTACAATGAGCAGTTCTTC.

The gene calls are TRBV24-1 and TRBJ2-1, with 14 positions matching TRBD2. The trim removed 3 bases at V and 8 bases at J, leaving 5 bases unmatched. The CDR3 has 16 amino acids. Per the germline V gene, CDR1 is KGHDR and CDR2 is SFDVKD. The CDR3 sequence is CATSDAGTSGSDEQFF. The DNA of the CDR3 is TGTGCCACCAGTGATGCTGGGACTAGCGGGAGTGATGAGCAGTTCTTC.

This clonotype was counted between two and nine times. This chain connects TRBV6-2 or TRBV6-3 to TRBJ2-2; TRBD2 aligns across 7 bases. With V trimmed by 0 bases and J by 16 bases, 17 bases remained unmatched. The germline CDR1 and CDR2 sequences are MNHEY and SVGEGT. This CDR3 comprises 16 residues. CDR3 coding DNA: TGTGCCAGCAGTTACTCGAGCGGGAAGATCACAGATACGCAGTTTTTT. Translated: CASSYSSGKITDTQFF.

This clonotype is deemed medium-sized. The chain carries TRBV6-1 and TRBJ1-1; D gene ambiguous. Germline assignment: CDR1 MNHNS and CDR2 SASEGT. V lost 8 bases to trimming and J lost 1 base, with 11 bases between them. There are 13 residues in the CDR3. The CDR3 region is CASYPGTNTEAFF. The CDR3 region has the DNA TGTGCCAGCTACCCAGGAACGAACACTGAAGCTTTCTTT.

This chain uses TRBV7-9 with TRBJ1-4; D is perhaps TRBD1 (6 bases). CDR3 size: 16 residues. Trimming removed 6 bases at V and 5 bases at J, with 19 bases between. CDR1 and CDR2 (germline): SEHNR, FQNEAQ (reference sequence). The CDR3 nucleotides are TGTGCCAGCAGGCCACTAACGGGGGGCGAAAATGAAAAACTGTTTTTT. Its translation: CASRPLTGGENEKLFF.

The rearrangement joins TRBV6-1 to TRBJ1-1, with D possibly TRBD1 on 5 matching bases. The germline V gene encodes CDR1 MNHNS and CDR2 SASEGT. Trimming shortened V by 0 bases and J by 8 bases, and 19 bases separated the two germline ends. The CDR3 consists of 16 residues. The CDR3 sequence is CASSEAASGGGEEAFF. In DNA form, the CDR3 reads TGTGCCAGCAGTGAAGCCGCTTCGGGTGGGGGTGAGGAAGCTTTCTTT.